A selection of T cell receptor beta chains follows, all from one sample in a study of T-cell reconstitution after alpha-beta-depleted transplantation in children. TCRdb called the PCR reads again in MiXCR, with one record for every CDR3 protein. The table lists 250,000 to 400,000 distinct CDR3 sequences, around 25% of them singletons. The sample in question was PBMCs, mostly from graft donor cells, obtained 180 days after TCRalphabeta/CD19-depleted stem cell transplant. The receptors were gathered from a male patient under 18 who had a stem cell transplant for acute lymphoblastic leukemia, so the T cells may come from the graft donor. Each CDR3 is given with its conserved first and last residue. The order of the fields is V gene, clone size, J gene, D gene, CDR3 DNA, CDR3 protein. A D gene is named only where the DNA matches it firmly. Rows give clone size only sometimes, using once, few, many, or a class for an expanded clone.

>TRBV5-5|-|TRBJ2-1|TRBD2
TGTGCCAGCAGCAACGGACTAGCGGGGGTCAGGGAGCAGTTCTTC
CASSNGLAGVREQFF
>TRBV29-1|-|TRBJ2-1|-
TGCAGCGTCCTGGGGCGGTACAATGAGCAGTTCTTC
CSVLGRYNEQFF
>TRBV3-1|-|TRBJ2-7|-
TGTGCCAGCAGCGCTACATCGAAACACTCCTACGAGCAGTACTTC
CASSATSKHSYEQYF
>TRBV27|-|TRBJ2-7|TRBD2
TGTGCCAGCAGTTTAGGCCCCCCCCCGCTAGCGGGGACCTACGAGCAGTACTTC
CASSLGPPPLAGTYEQYF
>TRBV20-1|-|TRBJ2-7|TRBD2
TGCAGTGCTATTAGCGGGAGACACTACGAGCAGTACTTC
CSAISGRHYEQYF
>TRBV5-1|many|TRBJ2-1|TRBD2
TGCGCCAGCAGCTCCCCTCCGGGACTAGCGGGAGTCATGGGTGAGCAGTTCTTC
CASSSPPGLAGVMGEQFF
>TRBV27|-|TRBJ1-5|-
TGTGCCAGCTCTCCCAGCTCGGGTTATAGCAATCAGCCCCAGCATTTT
CASSPSSGYSNQPQHF
>TRBV12-3/TRBV12-4|-|TRBJ2-1|-
TGTGCCAGCAGTTTATCGGGAGTCCAGTACAATGAGCAGTTCTTC
CASSLSGVQYNEQFF
>TRBV4-2|-|TRBJ2-1|-
TGTGCCAGCAGCCAAGATCAGTCCCTAGCAAATTACAATGAGCAGTTCTTC
CASSQDQSLANYNEQFF
>TRBV27|once|TRBJ2-7|TRBD1
TGTGCCAGCAGTTTATACGGACAGGGGGGGGTCTACGAGCAGTACTTC
CASSLYGQGGVYEQYF
>TRBV11-1|few|TRBJ2-5|TRBD2
TGTGCCAGCAGCTTAGGCCGGACTAGCCCCCAAGAGACCCAGTACTTC
CASSLGRTSPQETQYF
>TRBV7-9|-|TRBJ1-2|-
TGTGCCAGCAGCTTAGGGTCAAGGAGGGAGAAGGTTGATGGCTACACCTTC
CASSLGSRREKVDGYTF
>TRBV7-8|-|TRBJ2-3|-
TGTGCCAGCAGCCTTCCGGCGGGAAGGTCAGATACGCAGTATTTT
CASSLPAGRSDTQYF
>TRBV6-1|many|TRBJ2-1|-
TGTGCCAGCCTTCCACAGGGACTAAGGGATGAGCAGTTCTTC
CASLPQGLRDEQFF
>TRBV3-1|few|TRBJ1-4|-
TGTGCCAGCAGCCATACAACCGGGGGCGGCGGGAATGAAAAACTGTTTTTT
CASSHTTGGGGNEKLFF
>TRBV5-1|-|TRBJ2-1|-
TGCGCCAGCAGCTTCACTAGCAGTGGAGAGCAGTTCTTC
CASSFTSSGEQFF
>TRBV11-2|-|TRBJ2-4|-
TGTGCCAGCAGCCAGGGCGAGGGACTCAGAGCCAAAAACATTCAGTACTTC
CASSQGEGLRAKNIQYF
>TRBV14|-|TRBJ2-7|-
TGTGCCAGCAGCCAAGGCTTAGCACTAACCTACGAGCAGTACTTC
CASSQGLALTYEQYF
>TRBV5-1|many|TRBJ2-7|TRBD2
TGCGCCAGCAGCTTCGCCAGCGGGGAACCCTACGAGCAGTACTTC
CASSFASGEPYEQYF
>TRBV27|-|TRBJ2-3|-
TGTGCCAGCAGTTGGTTGGGGGGCCTAGTGTCAGATACGCAGTATTTT
CASSWLGGLVSDTQYF
>TRBV11-2|-|TRBJ2-3|-
TGTGCCAGCAGCTTAGCGCGGGACCCCATTTATACGCAGTATTTT
CASSLARDPIYTQYF
>TRBV11-2|-|TRBJ2-1|-
TGTGCCAGCAGCTTTTTTGCGAAGTACAATGAGCAGTTCTTC
CASSFFAKYNEQFF
>TRBV4-1|few|TRBJ2-1|-
TGCGCCAGCAGCCAAGAAAATAGGGGCTACAATGAGCAGTTCTTC
CASSQENRGYNEQFF
>TRBV25-1|-|TRBJ2-5|TRBD1
TGTGCCAGCAGCCCGGGACAGGGGTTTCGAGAGACCCAGTACTTC
CASSPGQGFRETQYF
>TRBV3-1|few|TRBJ1-4|TRBD1
TGTGCCAGCAAGGGACAGGGGTTACTAACTAATGAAAAACTGTTTTTT
CASKGQGLLTNEKLFF
>TRBV20-1|-|TRBJ2-3|-
TGCAGTGCCCCTTTATGGGCAGACACAGATACGCAGTATTTT
CSAPLWADTDTQYF
>TRBV27|few|TRBJ2-3|TRBD2
TGTGCCAGTTCCCCTCCGGGGGGTAGCACAGATACGCAGTATTTT
CASSPPGGSTDTQYF
>TRBV6-1|-|TRBJ1-4|TRBD1
TGTGCCAGCAGGAGCAGGGCAGGGGGAAATGAAAAACTGTTTTTT
CASRSRAGGNEKLFF
>TRBV9|-|TRBJ2-7|TRBD2
TGTGCCAGCAGCGTAGCTGGGGGGGGCGAGCAGTACTTC
CASSVAGGGEQYF
>TRBV4-1|-|TRBJ2-7|TRBD2
TGCGCCAGCAGCCGACTAGCCCAGCCCCACGAGCAGTACTTC
CASSRLAQPHEQYF
>TRBV5-6|few|TRBJ2-3|-
TGTGCCAGCGGAACCTCGACTAGTGGGACCAACACAGATACGCAGTATTTT
CASGTSTSGTNTDTQYF
>TRBV4-1|few|TRBJ2-1|-
TGCGCCAGCAGCCAAGGGAGGGCGCTCAGCTCCTACAATGAGCAGTTCTTC
CASSQGRALSSYNEQFF
>TRBV7-9|-|TRBJ2-7|-
TGTGCCAACAGCTTAAGAGACAGAGAGCAGTACTTC
CANSLRDREQYF
>TRBV20-1|few|TRBJ2-1|TRBD2
TGCAGTGCCCGTACTAGCGGGAACTCCTACAATGAGCAGTTCTTC
CSARTSGNSYNEQFF
>TRBV5-1|many|TRBJ1-1|-
TGCGCCAGCAGCCGTACAGGGAACACTGAAGCTTTCTTT
CASSRTGNTEAFF
>TRBV4-2|-|TRBJ2-1|-
TGTGCCAGCAGCCAGGGGACGTCCGATGAGCAGTTCTTC
CASSQGTSDEQFF
>TRBV5-1|-|TRBJ2-7|-
TGCGCCAGCAGCTTGTCCCACCGCTCCTACGAGCAGTACTTC
CASSLSHRSYEQYF
>TRBV5-1|-|TRBJ2-3|-
TGCGCCAGCAGCCTCGCGGTCCCGGATACGCAGTATTTT
CASSLAVPDTQYF
>TRBV20-1|few|TRBJ2-7|-
TGCAGTGCTAGACTCGTCCACCAGGAGTACTTC
CSARLVHQEYF
>TRBV7-3|-|TRBJ2-3|TRBD2
TGTGCCAGCAGCTTAAGGGGGCTGGGGGGACTAGCGGGGCTAAGCACAGATACGCAGTATTTT
CASSLRGLGGLAGLSTDTQYF